These T cell receptor beta chains were read from a single sample in a study of TIL therapy for anti-PD-1-resistant metastatic lung cancer. Assay: immunoSEQ multiplex PCR; the TCRdb copy retains only in-frame clones and omits some. The sample carries tens of thousands of clones, 79% recorded once. Sequenced here: blood, sampled at baseline. These receptors all come from a man between 65 and 85 years old with non-small cell lung cancer. Each CDR3 is given with its conserved first and last residue. A D gene is named only where the DNA matches it firmly. Clone size is shown for a subset of rows, as once, few, many or a class of expanded clone.

j_call d_call cdr3_length clone_size v_call cdr3_aa cdr3_nt
TRBJ2-1 - 11 few TRBV20-1 CSARQHNEQFF TGCAGTGCTAGACAGCACAATGAGCAGTTCTTC
TRBJ2-7 - 17 - TRBV28 CASSLGFETGDGYEQYF TGTGCCAGCAGTTTAGGTTTTGAGACGGGAGACGGATACGAGCAGTACTTC
TRBJ2-2 TRBD2 15 few TRBV29-1 CSVVLAGGGAGELFF TGCAGCGTTGTCCTAGCGGGAGGTGGAGCCGGGGAGCTGTTTTTT
TRBJ2-1 - 13 - TRBV7-9 CASSLDQVNEQFF TGTGCCAGCAGCTTAGATCAGGTAAATGAGCAGTTCTTC
TRBJ2-2 - 15 - TRBV4-2 CASSQVRGGTGELFF TGTGCCAGCAGCCAAGTTAGAGGGGGCACCGGGGAGCTGTTTTTT
TRBJ1-2 TRBD1 14 - TRBV7-2 CASSPKTGGDGYTF TGTGCCAGCAGCCCTAAAACAGGGGGAGATGGCTACACCTTC
TRBJ2-7 TRBD2 17 many TRBV7-9 CASSLGGLAGLSYEQYF TGTGCCAGCAGCTTAGGGGGACTAGCGGGGCTATCCTACGAGCAGTACTTC
TRBJ2-1 - 19 - TRBV7-9 CASSLGGGGKRSSYNEQFF TGTGCCAGCAGCTTAGGTGGAGGGGGCAAGCGGAGCTCCTACAATGAGCAGTTCTTC
TRBJ2-6 TRBD1 16 - TRBV9 CASSRDRGSGANVLTF TGTGCCAGCAGCCGGGACAGGGGATCTGGGGCCAACGTCCTGACTTTC
TRBJ2-7 TRBD2 13 - TRBV6-5 CASRQRESYEQYF TGTGCCAGCAGACAGCGGGAGAGTTACGAGCAGTACTTC
TRBJ2-7 TRBD1 14 - TRBV2 CASNRDRTTYEQYF TGTGCCAGCAACCGGGACAGGACAACCTACGAGCAGTACTTC
TRBJ2-3 - 18 - TRBV11-2 CASSHSISRYTTGDTQYF TGTGCCAGCAGCCATTCAATTTCTAGGTACACCACAGGAGATACGCAGTATTTT
TRBJ2-3 TRBD2 15 - TRBV14 CASSHSGSTTNTQYF TGTGCCAGCAGTCATAGCGGGAGCACAACAAATACGCAGTATTTT
TRBJ2-7 - 15 - TRBV5-1 CASSFLRGNTYEQYF TGCGCCAGCAGCTTCCTTCGGGGTAATACCTACGAGCAGTACTTC
TRBJ2-5 - 17 - TRBV25-1 CASSPPGDPIVRETQYF TGTGCCAGCAGTCCTCCAGGAGACCCTATAGTCCGGGAGACCCAGTACTTC
TRBJ2-5 - 13 - TRBV5-1 CASSLTGPETQYF TGCGCCAGCAGCCTGACAGGTCCAGAGACCCAGTACTTC
TRBJ2-1 - 16 - TRBV7-8 CASSPETTERFNEQFF TGTGCCAGCAGCCCCGAAACGACAGAACGTTTTAATGAGCAGTTCTTC
TRBJ1-3 - 14 - TRBV11-1 CASSSGTSGNTIYF TGTGCCAGCAGCTCCGGGACCTCTGGAAACACCATATATTTT
TRBJ2-7 - 13 - TRBV7-9 CASSQQVAYEQYF TGTGCCAGCAGCCAACAGGTAGCCTACGAGCAGTACTTC
TRBJ2-7 - 13 - TRBV7-9 CASSSLLAYEQYF TGTGCCAGCAGCTCTCTCCTGGCCTACGAGCAGTACTTC
TRBJ2-5 - 13 - TRBV7-9 CASSLGELETQYF TGTGCCAGCAGCTTGGGGGAGTTGGAGACCCAGTACTTC
TRBJ2-3 - 14 - TRBV7-6 CASSSMTSTDTQYF TGTGCCAGCAGCTCCATGACTAGCACAGATACGCAGTATTTT